These T cell receptor beta chains were read from a single sample in a study of regulatory T cells in long-lasting Graves disease. TCRdb redid the calling of the multiplex PCR reads with MiXCR, one entry per CDR3 protein. The sample includes 530,000 or so distinct CDR3 sequences, around an eighth of them seen just once. In addition, the sample was reused for a study of T cells in Graves' hyperthyroidism and ophthalmopathy.

Sample: peripheral blood mononuclear cells (PBMCs), taken at new diagnosis, from a patient treated with antithyroid drugs. The receptors shown here come from a man aged 25-40 years with Graves disease. Both conserved end residues are trimmed from each CDR3.

TRBJ2-1	TRBV29-1	SSSGRALNEQF
TRBJ1-1	TRBV18	ASSPGSLNTEAF
TRBJ2-7	TRBV5-6	ASSIRQGSDEQY
TRBJ2-1	TRBV3-1	ASSQEETAQF
TRBJ2-3	TRBV4-1	ASRDLAGTVADTQY
TRBJ1-2	TRBV6-1	ASTYPGTGGYT
TRBJ1-1	TRBV12-3/TRBV12-4	ASSPGTLLPEAF
TRBJ2-3	TRBV4-1	ASSQDPLQSTDTQY
TRBJ2-7	TRBV6-5	ASSSGGPPNAEQY
TRBJ2-7	TRBV7-2	ASSSEGMGGSYEQY
TRBJ1-2	TRBV6-5	ASSYLTGTGVPAGYT
TRBJ1-2	TRBV24-1	ATSDPGTYGYT
TRBJ1-4	TRBV25-1	ASSYGTYNEKLF